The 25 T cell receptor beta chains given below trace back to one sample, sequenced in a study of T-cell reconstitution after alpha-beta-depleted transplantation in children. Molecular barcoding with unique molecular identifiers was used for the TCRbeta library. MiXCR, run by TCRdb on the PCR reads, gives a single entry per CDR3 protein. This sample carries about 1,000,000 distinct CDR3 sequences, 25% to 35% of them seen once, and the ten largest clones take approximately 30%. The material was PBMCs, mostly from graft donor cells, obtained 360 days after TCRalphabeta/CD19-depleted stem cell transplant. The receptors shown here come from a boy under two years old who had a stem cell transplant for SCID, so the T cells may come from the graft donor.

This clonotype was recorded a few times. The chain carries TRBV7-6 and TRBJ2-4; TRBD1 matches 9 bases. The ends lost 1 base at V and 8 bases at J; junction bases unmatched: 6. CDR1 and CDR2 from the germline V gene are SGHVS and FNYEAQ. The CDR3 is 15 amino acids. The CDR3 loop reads CASSLGDRARYIQYF. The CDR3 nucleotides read TGTGCCAGCAGCTTAGGGGACAGGGCGAGGTACATTCAGTACTTC.

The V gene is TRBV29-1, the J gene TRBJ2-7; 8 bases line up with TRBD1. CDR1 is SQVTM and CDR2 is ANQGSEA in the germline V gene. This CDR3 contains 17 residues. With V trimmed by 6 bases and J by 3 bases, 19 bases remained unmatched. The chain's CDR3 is CSVGDRNMPGKRYEQYF. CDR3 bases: TGCAGCGTGGGGGACAGGAATATGCCGGGTAAGCGCTACGAGCAGTACTTC.

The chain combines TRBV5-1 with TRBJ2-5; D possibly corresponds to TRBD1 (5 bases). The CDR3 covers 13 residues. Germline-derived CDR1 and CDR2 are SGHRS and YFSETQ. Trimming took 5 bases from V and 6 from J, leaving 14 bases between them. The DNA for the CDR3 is TGCGCCAGCAGGGTTCTCGCAGGGAAGACCCAGTACTTC. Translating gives CASRVLAGKTQYF. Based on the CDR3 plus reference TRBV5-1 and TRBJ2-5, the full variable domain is KAGVTQTPRYLIKTRGQQVTLSCSPISGHRSVSWYQQTPGQGLQFLFEYFSETQRNKGNFPGRFSGRQFSNSRSEMNVSTLELGDSALYLCASRVLAGKTQYFGPGTRLLVL.

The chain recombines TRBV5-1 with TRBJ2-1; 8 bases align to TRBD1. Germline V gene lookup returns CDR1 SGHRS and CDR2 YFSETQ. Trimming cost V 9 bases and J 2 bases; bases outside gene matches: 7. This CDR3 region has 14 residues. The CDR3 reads CATSETGAYNEQFF. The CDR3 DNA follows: TGCGCCACCTCGGAGACAGGGGCCTACAATGAGCAGTTCTTC.

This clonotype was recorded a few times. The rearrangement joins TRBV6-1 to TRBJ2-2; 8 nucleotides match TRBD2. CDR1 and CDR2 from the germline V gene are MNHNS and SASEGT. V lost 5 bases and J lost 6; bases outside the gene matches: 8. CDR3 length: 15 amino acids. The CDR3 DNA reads TGTGCCAGCAGTCCCGGACTAGCCAGGGCCGGGGAGCTGTTTTTT. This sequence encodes CASSPGLARAGELFF.

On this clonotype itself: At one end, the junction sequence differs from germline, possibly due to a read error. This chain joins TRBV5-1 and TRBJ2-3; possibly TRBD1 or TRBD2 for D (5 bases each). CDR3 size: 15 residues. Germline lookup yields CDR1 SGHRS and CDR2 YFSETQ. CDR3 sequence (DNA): TGCGACAGCAGCCCGCCGGGGACCTACACAGATACGCAGTATTTT. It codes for CDSSPPGTYTDTQYF.

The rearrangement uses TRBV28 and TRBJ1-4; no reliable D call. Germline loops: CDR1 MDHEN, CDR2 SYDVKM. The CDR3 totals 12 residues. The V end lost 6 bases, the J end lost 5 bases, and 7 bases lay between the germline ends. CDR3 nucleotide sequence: TGTGCCAGCAGGAAAGGGAATGAAAAACTGTTTTTT. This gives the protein CASRKGNEKLFF.

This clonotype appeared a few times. Written as DNA, the CDR3 is TGTGCCATCAGTGGGACCGGTGATACGCAGTATTTT. This encodes CAISGTGDTQYF. The V and J genes are TRBV10-3 and TRBJ2-3; D ambiguous. Germline CDR1 ENHRY, CDR2 SYGVKD. The CDR3 is made up of 12 amino acids. V lost 4 bases and J 6 bases, leaving 8 bases between the germline ends.

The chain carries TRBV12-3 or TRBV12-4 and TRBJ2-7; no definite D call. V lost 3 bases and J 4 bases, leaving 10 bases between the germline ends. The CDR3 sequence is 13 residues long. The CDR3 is CASSFKPNYEQYF. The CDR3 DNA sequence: TGTGCCAGCAGTTTCAAGCCTAATTACGAGCAGTACTTC.

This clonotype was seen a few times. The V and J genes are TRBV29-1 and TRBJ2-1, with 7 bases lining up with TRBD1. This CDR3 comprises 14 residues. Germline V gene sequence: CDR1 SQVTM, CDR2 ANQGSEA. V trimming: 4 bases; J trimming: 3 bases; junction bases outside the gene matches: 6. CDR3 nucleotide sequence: TGCAGCGTTGTCCGGCCAGGGGGCTACAATGAGCAGTTCTTC. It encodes CSVVRPGGYNEQFF.

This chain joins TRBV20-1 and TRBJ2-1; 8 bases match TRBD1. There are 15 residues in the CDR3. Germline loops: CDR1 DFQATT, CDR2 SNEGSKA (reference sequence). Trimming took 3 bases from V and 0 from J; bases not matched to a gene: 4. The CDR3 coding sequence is TGCAGTGCTAGCCCAGACAGGGGCTCCTACAATGAGCAGTTCTTC. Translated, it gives CSASPDRGSYNEQFF.

The CDR3 here is CASSLLPLDSYEQYF. CDR3 bases: TGCGCCAGCAGCCTGCTGCCACTGGATTCCTACGAGCAGTACTTC. The chain combines TRBV4-1 with TRBJ2-7; D is unresolved. V was clipped by 4 bases and J by 1 base, with 14 bases between them. Germline lookup yields CDR1 MGHRA and CDR2 YSYEKL. This CDR3 has 15 residues.

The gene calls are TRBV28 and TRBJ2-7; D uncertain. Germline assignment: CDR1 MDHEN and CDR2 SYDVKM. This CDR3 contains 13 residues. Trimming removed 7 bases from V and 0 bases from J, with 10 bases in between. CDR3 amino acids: CASKTSPSYEQYF. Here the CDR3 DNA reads TGTGCCAGCAAGACCTCCCCCTCCTACGAGCAGTACTTC.

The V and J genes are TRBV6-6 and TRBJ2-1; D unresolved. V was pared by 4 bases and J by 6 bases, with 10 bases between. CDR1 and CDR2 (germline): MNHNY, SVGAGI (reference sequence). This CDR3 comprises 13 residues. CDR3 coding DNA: TGTGCCAGCAGTTTTGGTGGGTCCAATGAGCAGTTCTTC. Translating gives CASSFGGSNEQFF.

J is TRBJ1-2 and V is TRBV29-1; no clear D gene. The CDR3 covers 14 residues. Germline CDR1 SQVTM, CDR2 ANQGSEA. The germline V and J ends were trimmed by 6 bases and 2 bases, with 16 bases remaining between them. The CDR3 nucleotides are TGCAGCGTCGCACCCTATGGAAGGAACTATGGCTACACCTTC. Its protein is CSVAPYGRNYGYTF.

The CDR3 protein is CATSDRRDSWPYEQYF. The CDR3, as DNA: TGTGCCACCAGTGATCGCCGGGACAGCTGGCCCTACGAGCAGTACTTC. The V call is TRBV24-1, the J call TRBJ2-7; TRBD1 matches at 7 bases. The CDR3 spans 16 residues. Germline-derived CDR1 and CDR2 are KGHDR and SFDVKD. The V and J ends lost 3 bases and 2 bases, in that order; junction bases with no gene match: 9.

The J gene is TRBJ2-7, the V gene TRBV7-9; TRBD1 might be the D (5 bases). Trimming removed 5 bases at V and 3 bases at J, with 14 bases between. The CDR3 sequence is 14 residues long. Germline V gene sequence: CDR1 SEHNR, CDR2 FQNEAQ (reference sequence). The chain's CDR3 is CASSNRWGSYEQYF. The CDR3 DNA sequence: TGTGCCAGCAGCAACAGGTGGGGCAGCTACGAGCAGTACTTC.

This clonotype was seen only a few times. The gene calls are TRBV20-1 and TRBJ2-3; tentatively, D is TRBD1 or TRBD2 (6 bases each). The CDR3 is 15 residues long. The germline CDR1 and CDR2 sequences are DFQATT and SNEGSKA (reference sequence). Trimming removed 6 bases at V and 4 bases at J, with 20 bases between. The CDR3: CSAPGWGAVSDTQYF. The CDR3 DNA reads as TGCAGTGCCCCCGGTTGGGGGGCAGTGTCAGATACGCAGTATTTT.

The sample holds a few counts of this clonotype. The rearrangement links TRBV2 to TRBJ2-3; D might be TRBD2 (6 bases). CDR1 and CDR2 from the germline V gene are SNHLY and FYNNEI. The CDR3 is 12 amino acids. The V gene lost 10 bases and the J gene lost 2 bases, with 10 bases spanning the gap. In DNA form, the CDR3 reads TGTGCCACCGGACTAAACACAGATACGCAGTATTTT. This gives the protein CATGLNTDTQYF.

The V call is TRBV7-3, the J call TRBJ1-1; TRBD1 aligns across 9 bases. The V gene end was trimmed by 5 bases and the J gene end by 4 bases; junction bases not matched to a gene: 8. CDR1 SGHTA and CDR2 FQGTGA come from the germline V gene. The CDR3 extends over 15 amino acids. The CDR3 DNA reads TGTGCCAGCAGCGTACAGGGGGCGGGGAGCACTGAAGCTTTCTTT. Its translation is CASSVQGAGSTEAFF.

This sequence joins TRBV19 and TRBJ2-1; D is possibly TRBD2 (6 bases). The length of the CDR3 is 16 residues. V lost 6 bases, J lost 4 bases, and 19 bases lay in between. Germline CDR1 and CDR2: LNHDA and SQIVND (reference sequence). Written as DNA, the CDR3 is TGTGCCAGTAGGGGACGGACTAACAGACTTTACAATGAGCAGTTCTTC. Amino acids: CASRGRTNRLYNEQFF.

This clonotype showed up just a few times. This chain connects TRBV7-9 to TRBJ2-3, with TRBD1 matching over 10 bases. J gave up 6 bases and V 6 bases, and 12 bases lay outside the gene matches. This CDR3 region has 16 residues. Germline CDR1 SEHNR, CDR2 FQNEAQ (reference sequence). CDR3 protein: CASREWDRGSKDTQYF. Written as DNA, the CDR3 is TGTGCCAGCAGGGAATGGGACAGGGGCTCCAAGGATACGCAGTATTTT. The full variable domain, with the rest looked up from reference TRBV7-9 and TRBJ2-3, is DTGVSQNPRHKITKRGQNVTFRCDPISEHNRLYWYRQTLGQGPEFLTYFQNEAQLEKSRLLSDRFSAERPKGSFSTLEIQRTEQGDSAMYLCASREWDRGSKDTQYFGPGTRLTVL.

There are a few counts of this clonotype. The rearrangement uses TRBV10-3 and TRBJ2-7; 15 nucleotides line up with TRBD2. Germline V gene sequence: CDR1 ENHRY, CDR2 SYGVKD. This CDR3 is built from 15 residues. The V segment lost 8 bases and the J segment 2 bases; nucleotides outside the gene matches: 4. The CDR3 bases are TGTGCCATCTCGGGACTAGCGGGGGGTACCTACGAGCAGTACTTC. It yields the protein CAISGLAGGTYEQYF.

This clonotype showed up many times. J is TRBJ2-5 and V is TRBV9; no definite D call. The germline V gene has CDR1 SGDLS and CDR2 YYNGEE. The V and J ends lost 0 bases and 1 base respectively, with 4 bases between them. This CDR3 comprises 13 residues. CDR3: CASSVAPQETQYF. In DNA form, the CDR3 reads TGTGCCAGCAGCGTAGCTCCCCAAGAGACCCAGTACTTC. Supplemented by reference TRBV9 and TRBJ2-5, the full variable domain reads DSGVTQTPKHLITATGQRVTLRCSPRSGDLSVYWYQQSLDQGLQFLIQYYNGEERAKGNILERFSAQQFPDLHSELNLSSLELGDSALYFCASSVAPQETQYFGPGTRLLVL.

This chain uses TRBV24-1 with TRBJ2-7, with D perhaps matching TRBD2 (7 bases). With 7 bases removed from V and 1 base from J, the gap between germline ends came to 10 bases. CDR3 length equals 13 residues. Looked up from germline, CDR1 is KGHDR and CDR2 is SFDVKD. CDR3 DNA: TGTGCCACCAGCGGGGGGCCATCCTACGAGCAGTACTTC. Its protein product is CATSGGPSYEQYF.